This T cell receptor beta chain comes out of a study of T cells after yellow fever vaccination. Germline V gene data show CDR1 as ENHRY and CDR2 as SYGVKD. CDR3 size: 16 residues. The ends were cut back, 7 bases at V and 3 bases at J, with 18 bases in the middle. Template switching by 5'RACE produced TCR cDNA, adding a universal primer site and UMIs. Each CDR3 protein gets one entry after TCRdb re-called the 5' RACE reads with MiXCR. The repertoire holds some 390,000 distinct CDR3 sequences, with over 15% as singletons. The clonotype comes from a man aged 18 to 35 who received the YFV17D yellow fever vaccine. This sample comprised PBMCs, obtained before the yellow fever booster vaccination. The V gene is TRBV10-3, the J gene TRBJ2-2; D tentatively fits TRBD1 or TRBD2 (5 bases each). This CDR3 reads CAITPRGVKDTGELFF. Written as DNA, the CDR3 is TGTGCCATCACCCCGAGAGGGGTGAAGGACACCGGGGAGCTGTTTTTT.